Reported below is one T cell receptor (beta chain). The antigen remains unidentified. This CDR3 comprises 14 residues. The V gene's germline CDR1 is MNHEY and CDR2 SMNVEV (reference sequence). V lost 6 bases to trimming and J lost 3 bases; unmatched junction nucleotides: 5. This sample stems from a study of cytomegalovirus exposure and HLA in healthy donors. Regarding the study as a whole: A missense variant in DCLRE1C was later tied to TCR beta V- and J-gene trimming. As immune exposure information, only CMV serostatus was available. A later analysis found TCR association rates differed by HLA locus, highest for DRB1 and lowest for HLA-C.

The primer mix had 60 Vbeta and 13 Jbeta primers. Per the authors' pipeline: Later analysis identified roughly 84 million unique TCR beta chains, approximately 10 million shared. Here immunoSEQ multiplex PCR was the method, and the copy in TCRdb shows in-frame clones only, minus some. D and trimming come from the DNA, and the V and J calls and clone size come from that table. The sample has about 130,000 clones; 80% are singletons. V usage is TRBV27 and J usage is TRBJ1-5; the match to TRBD1 covers 7 bases. The sequenced sample was PBMCs. The sequence came from a young man in good health and CMV-seronegative. Written as DNA, the CDR3 is TGTGCCAGCAGCCGGGACAGTCTCAATCAGCCCCAGCATTTT. Translation: CASSRDSLNQPQHF.